This T cell receptor beta chain was found in a study of blood T cell repertoires in COVID-19. In the study overall: COVID-19 samples from acute and convalescent phases originated in the United States, Italy and Spain. From T cells, B-cell-depleted T cells, or PBMCs came the material, which was cDNA or gDNA.

The CDR3 runs 12 residues. Per the germline V gene, CDR1 is SQVTM and CDR2 is ANQGSEA. Per the original methods: Amplification of reference gene primers provided the estimated nucleated cell counts. Profiling relied on immunoSEQ multiplex PCR, and the TCRdb table lists in-frame clones only, not all of them. V and J calls and clone size follow that table, whereas D and trimming were derived from the DNA. The sample yields about 98,000 clones, about 87% seen once. The sample taken for sequencing was peripheral blood. The sequence came from a man aged 50 to 59 with active or convalescent COVID-19. The rearrangement links TRBV29-1 to TRBJ1-5; D uncertain. The CDR3 bases are TGCAAGGGAGGGCATAGCAATCAGCCCCAGCATTTT. Encoded protein: CKGGHSNQPQHF.